This entry lists 25 T cell receptor beta chains sequenced from one sample in a study of cytomegalovirus exposure and HLA in healthy donors. Primers for the PCR totalled 60 Vbeta and 13 Jbeta. Using immunoSEQ multiplex PCR, the repertoire was profiled, and TCRdb retains in-frame clones only, with some absent. The sample has 150,000 to 200,000 clones, around 73% seen once; the top ten hold more than 2%. Sample: PBMCs. The receptors derive from a man aged 55 to 69 in good health and CMV-seronegative.

In its sample, this clone was seen a few times. V usage is TRBV25-1 and J usage is TRBJ2-3; perhaps TRBD2 as D (7 bases). The length of the CDR3 is 15 residues. Germline V gene data show CDR1 as MGHDK and CDR2 as SYGVNS. Trimming stripped 6 bases from V and 2 bases from J, with 15 bases between. CDR3 protein: CASRGGLAYTDTQYF. The CDR3 bases are TGTGCCAGCAGGGGGGGGCTAGCCTACACAGATACGCAGTATTTT.

The rearrangement uses TRBV4-1 and TRBJ1-6; D ambiguous. Trimming shortened V by 0 bases and J by 0 bases, and 15 bases separated the two germline ends. Germline V gene sequence: CDR1 MGHRA, CDR2 YSYEKL. CDR3 length: 19 amino acids. The CDR3 DNA sequence: TGCGCCAGCAGCCAAGAGCGGTCCACCGGTCCCTCCTATAATTCACCCCTCCACTTT. Its translation is CASSQERSTGPSYNSPLHF.

The V and J genes are TRBV19 and TRBJ1-4; 7 bases align to TRBD1. Germline lookup yields CDR1 LNHDA and CDR2 SQIVND (reference sequence). This CDR3 has 15 amino acids. V trimming: 4 bases; J trimming: 3 bases; junction bases outside the gene matches: 5. This CDR3 is CASSSKGAANEKLFF. The CDR3 DNA is TGTGCCAGTAGTAGCAAGGGGGCGGCTAATGAAAAACTGTTTTTT.

The sample holds a few counts of this clone. The genes are TRBV7-2 and TRBJ2-5, with unresolved D. The J call is uncertain, as TRBJ2-7 better fits the DNA end. The germline V gene has CDR1 SGHTA and CDR2 FQGNSA. This CDR3 has 12 amino acids. DNA for the CDR3: TGTGCCAGCAGCTTAACAGACTACGAGCAGTACTTC. Protein sequence: CASSLTDYEQYF.

V gene TRBV5-7 combines with J gene TRBJ2-3; 11 bases map to TRBD2. TRBV5-7 carries the ORF label, with uncertain function. After removal of 0 bases from V and 2 bases from J, the junction contained 11 bases not matched to a gene. The CDR3 spans 19 residues. Here the CDR3 DNA reads TGTGCCAGCAGCTTGGTCGGGACTAGCGGTTTTGATTACACAGATACGCAGTATTTT. Amino acids: CASSLVGTSGFDYTDTQYF.

The rearrangement links TRBV5-1 to TRBJ2-7, with TRBD1 matching over 7 bases. V lost 0 bases and J lost 1; bases outside the gene matches: 4. In germline, CDR1 is SGHRS, CDR2 YFSETQ. The CDR3 totals 15 residues. The CDR3 sequence is CASSLESGQSYEQYF. CDR3 sequence (DNA): TGCGCCAGCAGCTTGGAATCGGGACAGTCCTACGAGCAGTACTTC.

The chain recombines TRBV10-1 with TRBJ2-7; TRBD1 agrees at 10 bases. V was pared by 8 bases and J by 2 bases, with 6 bases of the junction left unmatched. The germline V gene encodes CDR1 WNHNN and CDR2 SYGVQD (reference sequence). This CDR3 is 14 amino acids long. The CDR3 region has the DNA TGCGCCAGCTCCCGGACAGGGGGAGCCTACGAGCAGTACTTC. It specifies CASSRTGGAYEQYF.

The chain couples TRBV5-4 to TRBJ2-2; D uncertain. The germline CDR1 and CDR2 sequences are SGHNT and YYREEE (reference sequence). The CDR3 runs 12 residues. The V end lost 7 bases, the J end lost 2 bases, and 6 bases lay between the germline ends. CDR3 protein: CASLENTGELFF. The CDR3 DNA sequence: TGTGCCAGCCTAGAAAACACCGGGGAGCTGTTTTTT.

The rearrangement uses TRBV6-1 and TRBJ2-5; tentatively, D is TRBD1 (6 bases). Trimming removed 5 bases at V and 11 bases at J, with 21 bases between. Germline V gene lookup returns CDR1 MNHNS and CDR2 SASEGT. The CDR3 extends over 14 amino acids. The CDR3 DNA reads as TGTGCCAGCAGTCTCCAGGGGCCCCCGAGTGAGCAGTACTTC. It specifies CASSLQGPPSEQYF.

In its sample, this clone was seen once. This chain connects TRBV5-1 to TRBJ2-1, with 8 bases fitting TRBD2. The V segment lost 5 bases and the J segment 3 bases; nucleotides outside the gene matches: 7. In germline, CDR1 is SGHRS, CDR2 YFSETQ. The CDR3 contains 15 residues. This chain's CDR3 is CASRNWAGGYNEQFF. In nucleotides, the CDR3 is TGCGCCAGCAGGAATTGGGCGGGGGGCTACAATGAGCAGTTCTTC.

The rearrangement uses TRBV4-2 and TRBJ2-7; D not certain. The CDR3 extends over 14 amino acids. V gave up 0 bases and J gave up 0 bases, with 6 bases separating them. CDR1 and CDR2 (germline): LGHNA, YNFKEQ. CDR3 sequence (DNA): TGTGCCAGCAGCCAAGATTGGAGCTCCTACGAGCAGTACTTC. It is translated as CASSQDWSSYEQYF.

J is TRBJ1-2 and V is TRBV7-8, with 8 nucleotides matching TRBD1. Germline assignment: CDR1 SGHVS and CDR2 FQNEAQ. Trimming cost V 5 bases and J 4 bases; bases outside gene matches: 6. The length of the CDR3 is 14 residues. CDR3 in amino acids: CASSPRTGPYGYTF. The CDR3 nucleotides are TGTGCCAGCAGCCCACGGACAGGGCCCTATGGCTACACCTTC. The entire variable domain, with the rest obtained from reference TRBV7-8 and TRBJ1-2, is as follows: GAGVSQSPRYKVAKRGQDVALRCDPISGHVSLFWYQQALGQGPEFLTYFQNEAQLDKSGLPSDRFFAERPEGSVSTLKIQRTQQEDSAVYLCASSPRTGPYGYTFGSGTRLTVV.

The chain is built from TRBV6-1 and TRBJ1-1; D might be TRBD1 (5 bases). The CDR3 is made up of 15 amino acids. With 6 bases removed from V and 0 bases from J, the gap between germline ends came to 14 bases. Germline V gene sequence: CDR1 MNHNS, CDR2 SASEGT. The DNA of the CDR3 is TGTGCCAGCAGGGGGGGAATCAGGTTGAACACTGAAGCTTTCTTT. Amino acid sequence: CASRGGIRLNTEAFF.

On this clone: The junction departs from germline at one end; a sequencing error may be responsible. The chain employs TRBV7-8 and TRBJ1-5; unclear D gene. The CDR3 sequence is 13 residues long. Germline CDR1 reads SGHVS; CDR2 reads FQNEAQ. The CDR3 DNA reads TGTGCCAGCAGCTTAATCGACAATCAGCCCCAGAATTTT. Protein sequence: CASSLIDNQPQNF.

The chain joins TRBV7-8 to TRBJ1-3, with D hard to call. This CDR3 comprises 15 residues. The ends were cut back, 1 base at V and 0 bases at J, with 7 bases in the middle. Germline V lookup: CDR1 SGHVS, CDR2 FQNEAQ. CDR3 bases: TGTGCCAGCAGCTTAGACACCCGCTCTGGAAACACCATATATTTT. Residues: CASSLDTRSGNTIYF. Based on the CDR3 plus reference TRBV7-8 and TRBJ1-3, the full variable domain is GAGVSQSPRYKVAKRGQDVALRCDPISGHVSLFWYQQALGQGPEFLTYFQNEAQLDKSGLPSDRFFAERPEGSVSTLKIQRTQQEDSAVYLCASSLDTRSGNTIYFGEGSWLTVV.

This chain joins TRBV30 and TRBJ2-6; 9 bases agree with TRBD1. Unmatched junction bases numbered 7, after V lost 4 bases and J lost 0 bases. This CDR3 has 17 residues. Per germline, CDR1 GTSNPN and CDR2 SVGIG (reference sequence). The CDR3, as DNA: TGTGCCTGGACCTCCGGGACAGGGCCCTCTGGGGCCAACGTCCTGACTTTC. It is translated as CAWTSGTGPSGANVLTF.

J is TRBJ2-7 and V is TRBV19; 12 nucleotides match TRBD1. The CDR3 runs to 17 residues. After removal of 1 base from V and 6 bases from J, the junction contained 10 bases not matched to a gene. Germline V gene sequence: CDR1 LNHDA, CDR2 SQIVND (reference sequence). The CDR3 reads CASSIALPGTGGSEQYF. The CDR3 region has the DNA TGTGCCAGTAGTATAGCTCTACCCGGGACAGGGGGCTCCGAGCAGTACTTC. The full variable domain, in which reference TRBV19 and TRBJ2-7 provide the parts outside the CDR3, is DGGITQSPKYLFRKEGQNVTLSCEQNLNHDAMYWYRQDPGQGLRLIYYSQIVNDFQKGDIAEGYSVSREKKESFPLTVTSAQKNPTAFYLCASSIALPGTGGSEQYFGPGTRLTVT.

The J gene is TRBJ2-3, the V gene TRBV5-6; 11 nucleotides agree with TRBD2. Trimming at V came to 2 bases and at J to 4 bases, leaving 3 bases not matched to a gene. There are 15 residues in the CDR3. The germline V gene has CDR1 SGHDT and CDR2 YYEEEE. The CDR3 spells CASSFHSGRADTQYF. The CDR3 DNA sequence: TGTGCCAGCAGCTTTCATAGCGGGAGGGCAGATACGCAGTATTTT. The full variable domain, with the rest looked up from reference TRBV5-6 and TRBJ2-3, is DAGVTQSPTHLIKTRGQQVTLRCSPKSGHDTVSWYQQALGQGPQFIFQYYEEEERQRGNFPDRFSGHQFPNYSSELNVNALLLGDSALYLCASSFHSGRADTQYFGPGTRLTVL.

This clone was seen once. The rearrangement joins TRBV19 to TRBJ2-7; 9 bases are a match to TRBD1. Germline lookup yields CDR1 LNHDA and CDR2 SQIVND (reference sequence). The CDR3 spans 13 residues. V lost 5 bases to trimming and J lost 4 bases; unmatched junction nucleotides: 3. The CDR3 sequence: CASSRQGGYEQYF. The CDR3 DNA sequence: TGTGCCAGTAGTCGACAGGGGGGGTACGAGCAGTACTTC.

The chain joins TRBV28 to TRBJ2-7; 10 positions agree with TRBD2. Unmatched junction bases numbered 4, after V lost 5 bases and J lost 3 bases. There are 14 residues in the CDR3. Germline CDR1 and CDR2: MDHEN and SYDVKM. The chain's CDR3 is CASSTSGIRYEQYF. CDR3 DNA sequence: TGTGCCAGCAGTACTAGCGGGATCCGCTACGAGCAGTACTTC.

The chain employs TRBV7-2 and TRBJ2-3, with 9 positions matching TRBD2. In germline, CDR1 is SGHTA, CDR2 FQGNSA. The trim removed 3 bases at V and 2 bases at J, leaving 3 bases unmatched. This CDR3 region has 15 residues. The CDR3 region is CASSFPGLATDTQYF. CDR3 sequence (DNA): TGTGCCAGCAGCTTTCCGGGACTAGCCACAGATACGCAGTATTTT.

The chain links TRBV10-3 to TRBJ1-2; the match to TRBD1 covers 9 bases. The V segment lost 0 bases and the J segment 8 bases; nucleotides outside the gene matches: 7. Germline V CDR1 and CDR2: ENHRY, SYGVKD. The CDR3 loop spans 15 amino acids. The chain's CDR3 is CAISESQDRGFGYTF. The CDR3 DNA reads TGTGCCATCAGTGAGTCACAGGACAGGGGATTCGGCTACACCTTC.

The table lists this clone with a few counts. This rearrangement joins TRBV30 to TRBJ2-2; D possibly corresponds to TRBD1 (5 bases). Per the germline V gene, CDR1 is GTSNPN and CDR2 is SVGIG (reference sequence). V gave up 4 bases and J gave up 1 base, with 10 bases separating them. The CDR3 covers 14 residues. The CDR3 DNA reads as TGTGCCTGGAAGGTCAGGGTGAACACCGGGGAGCTGTTTTTT. This codes for CAWKVRVNTGELFF.

The V call is TRBV29-1, the J call TRBJ2-7, with 7 bases lining up with TRBD1. Germline V gene data show CDR1 as SQVTM and CDR2 as ANQGSEA. This CDR3 is built from 16 residues. The J segment lost 2 bases and the V segment lost 0 bases, leaving 10 bases of the junction unmatched. CDR3 sequence: CSVEDRQGVPPYEQYF. In DNA form, the CDR3 reads TGCAGCGTTGAAGACCGACAGGGTGTCCCCCCCTACGAGCAGTACTTC.

The chain uses TRBV27 and TRBJ1-1; maybe TRBD1 (6 bases). CDR1 MNHEY and CDR2 SMNVEV come from the germline V gene (reference sequence). V dropped 1 base and J dropped 7 bases, with 10 bases sitting between them. The CDR3 sequence is 13 residues long. The CDR3 reads CASSLYWDIEAFF. The CDR3 region has the DNA TGTGCCAGCAGTTTATATTGGGACATTGAAGCTTTCTTT.